This T cell receptor beta chain was sequenced in a study of chemoradiotherapy in HPV16-positive cancers. The assay was immunoSEQ multiplex PCR, and TCRdb's table has in-frame clones only and misses some. This sample has over 10,000 clones, with roughly 77% found just once. This TCR derives from a human donor with HPV-associated anogenital cancer. Specimen collection occurred from a patient who underwent chemoradiotherapy.

The chain's CDR3 is CASSYSPGDNEQFF. The CDR3 DNA is TGTGCCAGCAGTTACTCCCCGGGGGACAATGAGCAGTTCTTC. V and J are TRBV6-5 and TRBJ2-1; D possibly corresponds to TRBD2 (6 bases). Between the trimmed V and J ends, which lost 0 bases and 5 bases, there was a span of 8 bases. The germline V gene has CDR1 MNHEY and CDR2 SVGAGI. The CDR3 loop spans 14 amino acids.